The T cell receptor beta chain under discussion was sequenced for a study of cytomegalovirus exposure and HLA in healthy donors. Broader study findings: Serostatus for CMV was the only available immune exposure information. Overall, some 160 TCR beta chains were annotated as cytomegalovirus-associated. TCR beta V- and J-gene trimming, according to a later analysis, was linked to a missense DCLRE1C variant.

The PCR employed 60 Vbeta primers together with 13 Jbeta primers. Here immunoSEQ multiplex PCR was the method, and the copy in TCRdb shows in-frame clones only, minus some. The data hold under 200,000 clones, with approximately 71% observed a single time. Note on this clone: What it recognizes is unknown.

The receptor was isolated from a girl between 10 and 17 years old in good health and CMV-seronegative. Source material: PBMCs.

This CDR3 is CASSSGTWNGTQYF. CDR3 DNA: TGTGCCAGCAGCTCCGGGACTTGGAATGGTACGCAGTATTTT. The rearrangement joins TRBV7-8 to TRBJ2-3; D perhaps matches TRBD2 (6 bases). V was pared by 4 bases and J by 8 bases, with 16 bases between. This CDR3 contains 14 residues. The germline CDR1 and CDR2 sequences are SGHVS and FQNEAQ.